These 5 T cell receptor beta chains share one sample of origin, sequenced in a study of tumor-infiltrating lymphocytes in primary liver carcinoma listed by TCRdb under 2017. Without any cell sorting, total RNA and DNA were extracted together from about 20-30 mg of bulk tissue using the AllPrep DNA/RNA mini kit. The sequencer was an Illumina HiSeq 2500. TCRbeta-specific cDNA was reverse-transcribed from 500 ng total RNA using a constant-region primer and ProtoScript II reverse transcriptase. The TCRbeta libraries were prepared through three rounds of nested multiplex PCR following a slightly modified ARM-PCR procedure. Each of the first two PCR rounds ran for approximately 11 cycles and used multiplex TRBV1-TRBV30 forward primers together with a Cbeta reverse primer. The public reads were reanalyzed by TCRdb: fastp trimming at Q25, MiXCR alignment, in-frame beta chains only. Every entry covers one CDR3 protein and lists the most common genes and DNA from its rows. The table for this sample lists about 64,000 distinct CDR3 sequences; about 65% of them were counted only once. The ten largest clones capture roughly 40% of the sample.

The sequenced material came from liver tumor tissue from sampling region 4. The cell subset or site label, as the study defines it: tumor region T4, right-lateral pole. Every receptor here comes from a man between 35 and 55 years old with primary liver carcinoma and hepatitis B virus infection.

There are a few counts of this clonotype. The CDR3 loop is CSVERQGRGWELFF. The DNA for the CDR3 is TGCAGCGTTGAGAGGCAGGGACGGGGCTGGGAGCTGTTTTTT. The chain has TRBV29-1 and TRBJ2-2; D is possibly TRBD1 or TRBD2 (5 bases each). Germline values: CDR1 SQVTM, CDR2 ANQGSEA. CDR3 length: 14 residues. Trimming shortened V by 3 bases and J by 9 bases, and 17 bases separated the two germline ends.

This clonotype was seen only once. The junction and the germline gene differ at one end; a read error may be behind it. The chain joins TRBV7-9 to TRBJ2-2, with 11 bases lining up with TRBD2. CDR1 SEHNR and CDR2 FQNEAQ come from the germline V gene (reference sequence). This CDR3 is built from 16 residues. The CDR3 loop reads CPSRSAGTSGTGELFF. The CDR3 region has the DNA TGTCCCAGCAGAAGCGCCGGGACTAGCGGCACCGGGGAGCTGTTTTTT.

Notes on this clonotype: One end of the junction does not line up with germline, which may come from a read error. The chain joins TRBV6-1 to TRBJ1-1; weak D call: TRBD1 (5 bases). Germline loops: CDR1 MNHNS, CDR2 SASEGT. CDR3 length: 11 amino acids. CDR3 residues: CAIIGATEAFF. CDR3 coding DNA: TGTGCCATAATAGGGGCCACTGAGGCTTTCTTT.

The chain combines TRBV11-2 with TRBJ2-5; a possible D gene is TRBD2 (5 bases). Germline-derived CDR1 and CDR2 are SGHAT and FQNNGV. The V and J ends lost 1 base and 3 bases respectively, with 21 bases between them. The CDR3 sequence is 18 residues long. The DNA for the CDR3 is TGTGCCAGCAGCTTAGCGAAGCTAGCTCTGGGAACAAAAGAGACCCAGTACTTC. Its protein is CASSLAKLALGTKETQYF.

Comments on this clonotype: This may arise from a read error, as a much more abundant clone is one base away. The chain links TRBV29-1 to TRBJ2-1; the D gene is possibly TRBD2 (6 bases). The CDR3 length is 13 residues. Trimming left V 4 bases short and J 9 bases short, with 16 bases between. Germline V gives CDR1 SQVTM, CDR2 ANQGSEA. The CDR3 here is CSVAIVGAGEQFF. The DNA of the CDR3 is TGCAGCGTTGCCATCGTGGGAGCGGGTGAGCAGTTCTTC.